The 9 T cell receptor beta chains in this list originate from one sample, sequenced in a study of T-cell reconstitution after alpha-beta-depleted transplantation in children. Unique molecular identifiers were incorporated when the TCRbeta library was constructed. Each CDR3 protein gets one entry after TCRdb re-called the PCR reads with MiXCR. The profile shows hundreds of thousands of distinct CDR3 sequences, about 12% of them singletons. The sample was PBMCs from the stem cell graft donor, taken from the stem cell graft. These receptors came from a human donor who donated a stem cell graft to a child with acute lymphoblastic leukemia.

This clonotype has at least ten counts. The gene calls are TRBV12-3 or TRBV12-4 and TRBJ2-3; 8 nucleotides match TRBD2. The trim removed 6 bases at V and 3 bases at J, leaving 5 bases unmatched. CDR3 length equals 14 residues. CDR3 sequence (DNA): TGTGCCAGCAGGGGACTAGGGCGAACAGATACGCAGTATTTT. Its protein is CASRGLGRTDTQYF.

This clonotype was found a few times. V is TRBV19 and J is TRBJ1-1, with 8 bases aligning to TRBD1. Germline CDR1 is LNHDA and CDR2 is SQIVND (reference sequence). CDR3 size: 16 residues. Germline trimming cut 6 bases from V and 2 bases from J; bases unmatched to any gene: 11. For the CDR3, the DNA is TGTGCCAGTAGATACCCAGGGGGCGCGGTTAACACTGAAGCTTTCTTT. This codes for CASRYPGGAVNTEAFF.

This clonotype came up once. This chain connects TRBV18 to TRBJ2-1; D gene uncertain. This CDR3 has 15 amino acids. Trimming took 3 bases from V and 6 from J, leaving 15 bases between them. Germline loops: CDR1 KGHSH, CDR2 LQKENI. This chain's CDR3 is CASSPAETVGNEQFF. CDR3 DNA: TGTGCCAGCTCACCCGCGGAAACGGTAGGCAATGAGCAGTTCTTC.

The V call is TRBV27, the J call TRBJ2-3; D remains ambiguous. Germline V gene lookup returns CDR1 MNHEY and CDR2 SMNVEV (reference sequence). Trimming removed 5 bases at V and 3 bases at J, with 21 bases between. This CDR3 is built from 17 residues. The CDR3 sequence is CASSLDGPVRPTDTQYF. CDR3 DNA sequence: TGTGCCAGCAGTCTGGACGGCCCCGTACGACCTACAGATACGCAGTATTTT.

This clonotype came up many times. The chain recombines TRBV12-3 or TRBV12-4 with TRBJ1-5; D not certain. Trimming left V 4 bases short and J 0 bases short, with 13 bases between. There are 16 residues in the CDR3. CDR3 loop: CASSWQVGPSNQPQHF. The CDR3 DNA is TGTGCCAGCAGTTGGCAGGTGGGCCCTAGCAATCAGCCCCAGCATTTT.

This chain uses TRBV18 with TRBJ2-2; D call uncertain. V was shortened by 2 bases and J by 1 base, with 11 bases between the two germline ends. This CDR3 region has 16 residues. CDR1 and CDR2 from the germline V gene are KGHSH and LQKENI. The CDR3 DNA reads TGTGCCAGCTCACCATCAAGGGTCCAGAACACCGGGGAGCTGTTTTTT. It specifies CASSPSRVQNTGELFF.

This clonotype has only a few counts. The chain joins TRBV20-1 to TRBJ2-3; 10 nucleotides line up with TRBD2. This CDR3 has 15 residues. V lost 2 bases and J lost 2; bases outside the gene matches: 4. Germline assignment: CDR1 DFQATT and CDR2 SNEGSKA (reference sequence). The CDR3 loop is CSARTTSGDTDTQYF. CDR3 DNA sequence: TGCAGTGCTAGAACTACTAGCGGGGACACAGATACGCAGTATTTT.

Many counts were recorded for this clonotype. The genes are TRBV12-3 or TRBV12-4 and TRBJ2-1; 8 bases map to TRBD1. The CDR3 has 14 residues. V shed 6 bases and J 7 bases; nucleotides not matched to a gene: 8. DNA of the CDR3: TGTGCCAGCAGAATAACAGGGGGTAAGAATGAGCAGTTCTTC. It specifies CASRITGGKNEQFF.

A word on this clonotype: Since a much larger clone is just one base distant, this may be a read error. The chain couples TRBV6-1 to TRBJ2-1; 7 bases align to TRBD2. The length of the CDR3 is 15 residues. Germline CDR1 and CDR2: MNHNS and SASEGT. Here the CDR3 DNA reads TGTGCCAGCGGGGGGGTTCGGGGGACCTACAATGAGCAGCTCTTC. Amino acid sequence: CASGGVRGTYNEQLF.